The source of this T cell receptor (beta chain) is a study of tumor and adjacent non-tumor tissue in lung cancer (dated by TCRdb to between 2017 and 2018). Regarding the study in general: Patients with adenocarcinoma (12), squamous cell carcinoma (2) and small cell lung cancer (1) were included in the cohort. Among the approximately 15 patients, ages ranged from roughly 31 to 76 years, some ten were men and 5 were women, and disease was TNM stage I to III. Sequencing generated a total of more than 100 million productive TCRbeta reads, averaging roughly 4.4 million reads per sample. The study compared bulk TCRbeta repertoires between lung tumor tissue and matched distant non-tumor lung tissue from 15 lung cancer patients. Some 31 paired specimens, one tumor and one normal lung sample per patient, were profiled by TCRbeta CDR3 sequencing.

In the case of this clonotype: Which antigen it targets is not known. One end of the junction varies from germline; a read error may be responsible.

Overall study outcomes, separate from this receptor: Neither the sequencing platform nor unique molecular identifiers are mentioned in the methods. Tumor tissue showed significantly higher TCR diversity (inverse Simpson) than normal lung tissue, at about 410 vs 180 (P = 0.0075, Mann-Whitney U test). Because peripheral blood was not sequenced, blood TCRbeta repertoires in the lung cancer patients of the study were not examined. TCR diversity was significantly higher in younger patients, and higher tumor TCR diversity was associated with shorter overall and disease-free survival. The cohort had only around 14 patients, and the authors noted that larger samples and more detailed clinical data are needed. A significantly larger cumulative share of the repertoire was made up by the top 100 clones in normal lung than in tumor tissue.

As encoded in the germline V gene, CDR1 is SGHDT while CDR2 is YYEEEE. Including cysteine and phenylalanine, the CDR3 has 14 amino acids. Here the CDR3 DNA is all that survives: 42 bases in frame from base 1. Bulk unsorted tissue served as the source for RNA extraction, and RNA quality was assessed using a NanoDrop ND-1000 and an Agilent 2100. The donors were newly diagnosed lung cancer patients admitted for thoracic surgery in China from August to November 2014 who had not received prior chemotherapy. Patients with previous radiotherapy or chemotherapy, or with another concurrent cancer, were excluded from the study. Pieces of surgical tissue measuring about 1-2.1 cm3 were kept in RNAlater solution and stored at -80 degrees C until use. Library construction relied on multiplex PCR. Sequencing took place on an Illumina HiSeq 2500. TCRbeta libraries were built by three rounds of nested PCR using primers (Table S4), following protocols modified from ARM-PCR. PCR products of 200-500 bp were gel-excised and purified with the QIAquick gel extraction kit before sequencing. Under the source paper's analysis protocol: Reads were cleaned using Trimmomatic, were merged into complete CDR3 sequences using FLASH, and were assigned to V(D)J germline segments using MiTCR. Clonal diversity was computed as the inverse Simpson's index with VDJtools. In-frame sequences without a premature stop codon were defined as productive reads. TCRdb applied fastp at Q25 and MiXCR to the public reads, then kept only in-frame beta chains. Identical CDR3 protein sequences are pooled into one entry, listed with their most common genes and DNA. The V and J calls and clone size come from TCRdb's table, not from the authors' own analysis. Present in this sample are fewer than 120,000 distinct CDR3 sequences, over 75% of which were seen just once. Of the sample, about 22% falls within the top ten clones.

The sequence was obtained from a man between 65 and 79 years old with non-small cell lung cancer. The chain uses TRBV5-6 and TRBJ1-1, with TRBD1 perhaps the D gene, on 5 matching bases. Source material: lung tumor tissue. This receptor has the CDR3 CASSPDFGGTDAFF. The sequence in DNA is TGTGCCAGCAGCCCCGATTTCGGTGGGACTGACGCTTTCTTT. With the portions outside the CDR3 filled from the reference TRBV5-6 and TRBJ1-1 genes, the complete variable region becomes DAGVTQSPTHLIKTRGQQVTLRCSPKSGHDTVSWYQQALGQGPQFIFQYYEEEERQRGNFPDRFSGHQFPNYSSELNVNALLLGDSALYLCASSPDFGGTDAFFGQGTRLTVV.